Listed below are T cell receptor beta chains from one sample, sequenced in a study of OX40 agonist ivuxolimab in advanced cancers. Sequencing used immunoSEQ multiplex PCR; TCRdb keeps in-frame clones, though not all of them. The table has 50,000 or so clones, 91% seen once. The sequences come from CD4+ or CD8+ T cells sorted from blood, collected in a trial of the OX40 agonist ivuxolimab. The receptors derive from an adult with an advanced solid tumor such as melanoma, head and neck, liver or kidney cancer. The CDR3 runs from the conserved cysteine through the conserved F or W. A D gene is named only where the DNA matches it firmly. Clone size is shown for a subset of rows, as once, few, many or a class of expanded clone.

TRBD2 - TRBJ2-2 TRBV7-3 CASSSSGRDTGELFF TGTGCCAGCAGCTCCAGCGGGAGAGACACCGGGGAGCTGTTTTTT
- - TRBJ2-3 TRBV5-6 CASSLGPGTDTQYF TGTGCCAGCAGCTTGGGACCGGGGACAGATACGCAGTATTTT
TRBD1 - TRBJ2-7 TRBV7-9 CASSLEGGYSYEQYF TGTGCCAGCAGCTTAGAAGGGGGCTATTCGTACGAGCAGTACTTC
TRBD1 - TRBJ2-5 TRBV6-5 CASSVTGEQEAQYF TGTGCCAGCAGTGTGACAGGGGAGCAAGAGGCCCAGTACTTC
- - TRBJ1-2 TRBV19 CASRTGGIIYGYTF TGTGCCAGCCGAACGGGGGGGATAATTTATGGCTACACCTTC
- - TRBJ1-2 TRBV28 CASSLWGARHRSDYGYTF TGTGCCAGCAGTTTATGGGGGGCCAGGCACCGCTCTGACTATGGCTACACCTTC
TRBD2 once TRBJ2-1 TRBV7-2 CASSQSGLAGENFF TGTGCCAGCAGCCAATCCGGACTAGCGGGAGAAAATTTCTTC
- medium-sized TRBJ1-2 TRBV7-9 CASSSSTWTLYGYTF TGTGCCAGCAGCTCTAGTACATGGACACTCTATGGCTACACCTTC
- - TRBJ2-7 TRBV5-1 CASSLGPGLSYEQYF TGCGCCAGCAGCTTGGGGCCGGGACTGAGCTACGAGCAGTACTTC
- - TRBJ1-2 TRBV6-5 CASSSQYDGYTF TGTGCCAGCAGTTCTCAGTATGATGGCTACACCTTC
TRBD1 - TRBJ2-3 TRBV6-5 CASSYGLAGGRDTQYF TGTGCCAGCAGTTACGGGCTGGCAGGGGGTCGAGATACGCAGTATTTT
- - TRBJ2-3 TRBV19 CASSISGRTDTQYF TGTGCCAGTAGTATCTCTGGGAGGACAGATACGCAGTATTTT
- - TRBJ1-1 TRBV7-9 CASSFMGGTEAFF TGTGCCAGCAGCTTTATGGGGGGCACTGAAGCTTTCTTT
TRBD1 - TRBJ1-4 TRBV18 CASSPAGGYEKLFF TGTGCCAGCTCACCAGCAGGGGGGTATGAAAAACTGTTTTTT
TRBD1 - TRBJ1-1 TRBV2 CASTRDREVRTEAFF TGTGCCAGCACCAGGGACAGGGAGGTTAGAACTGAAGCTTTCTTT
- - TRBJ2-5 TRBV7-2 CASSFRVTRGETQYF TGTGCCAGCAGCTTCAGAGTTACTCGGGGGGAGACCCAGTACTTC
- - TRBJ2-7 TRBV7-9 CASSLQGSLGSYEQYF TGTGCCAGCAGCTTACAGGGATCCCTCGGTTCCTACGAGCAGTACTTC
TRBD1 once TRBJ1-5 TRBV7-2 CASSPTGLSNQPQHF TGTGCCAGCAGCCCGACAGGGCTTAGCAATCAGCCCCAGCATTTT
- - TRBJ2-5 TRBV20-1 CSVALTETQYF TGCAGTGTTGCCTTGACGGAGACCCAGTACTTC
- - TRBJ2-4 TRBV21-1 CASSKDARSLAKNIQYF TGTGCCAGCAGCAAAGACGCTAGAAGTTTAGCCAAAAACATTCAGTACTTC
- - TRBJ1-2 TRBV19 CASRDHNYGYTF TGTGCCAGTAGGGATCATAACTATGGCTACACCTTC
TRBD1 - TRBJ1-2 TRBV5-1 CASSLLTGGGYGYTF TGCGCCAGCAGCTTACTTACAGGGGGCGGTTATGGCTACACCTTC
- - TRBJ1-2 TRBV29-1 CSSETGKRAGYTF TGCAGTTCAGAAACCGGGAAGCGAGCTGGCTACACCTTC
- - TRBJ2-7 TRBV18 CASSPPVTPEQYF TGTGCCAGCTCACCACCGGTCACACCCGAGCAGTACTTC
- - TRBJ2-5 TRBV9 CASSVGREGTQYF TGTGCCAGCAGCGTAGGGAGGGAAGGGACCCAGTACTTC
- - TRBJ1-2 TRBV7-2 CASGARTNYGYTF TGTGCCAGTGGGGCCCGTACTAACTATGGCTACACCTTC
- - TRBJ1-1 TRBV20-1 CSARDRAVAFF TGCAGTGCTAGAGATAGGGCGGTAGCTTTCTTT
TRBD1 - TRBJ2-7 TRBV5-6 CASSLGDSSYEQYF TGTGCCAGCAGCTTGGGGGACAGCTCCTACGAGCAGTACTTC
- once TRBJ2-1 TRBV5-3 CARSLLREQFF TGTGCCAGAAGCTTGCTCAGGGAGCAGTTCTTC
- - TRBJ1-2 TRBV28 CASSLWDNVYGYTF TGTGCCAGCAGTTTATGGGACAATGTCTATGGCTACACCTTC
- - TRBJ2-3 TRBV5-4 CASSPGGRSIDTQYF TGTGCCAGCAGCCCCGGAGGGCGGAGCATAGATACGCAGTATTTT
TRBD1 - TRBJ1-3 TRBV6-5 CASSSPGQGDTIYF TGTGCCAGCAGTTCCCCGGGACAGGGTGACACCATATATTTT
- - TRBJ1-2 TRBV5-1 CASSLWQGSDGYTF TGCGCCAGCAGCTTGTGGCAGGGAAGCGATGGCTACACCTTC
- - TRBJ2-3 TRBV10-1 CASSGTGARSPDTQYF TGCGCCAGCAGTGGTACGGGGGCCAGGTCTCCAGATACGCAGTATTTT
- - TRBJ2-1 TRBV4-1 CASSQAYMGNEQFF TGCGCCAGCAGCCAAGCCTACATGGGCAATGAGCAGTTCTTC
- - TRBJ1-1 TRBV5-6 CASSLGEVEAFF TGTGCCAGCAGCCTGGGGGAGGTCGAAGCTTTCTTT
TRBD2 - TRBJ2-7 TRBV27 CASSTRTSGSHEQYF TGTGCCAGCAGTACACGGACTAGCGGGAGCCACGAGCAGTACTTC
- once TRBJ2-1 TRBV12-2 CASRTSGGPPPVYNEQFF TGTGCAAGTCGGACTAGCGGGGGACCACCTCCCGTATACAATGAGCAGTTCTTC
TRBD1 - TRBJ2-7 TRBV28 CASSLRWTGAYEQYF TGTGCCAGCAGTTTACGATGGACAGGAGCCTACGAGCAGTACTTC
- - TRBJ1-4 TRBV5-1 CASSDPTARGEKLFF TGCGCCAGCAGCGACCCGACAGCTAGGGGTGAAAAACTGTTTTTT
- - TRBJ1-6 TRBV27 CASSLYAGLNNSPLHF TGTGCCAGCAGTTTATATGCAGGACTTAATAATTCACCCCTCCACTTT
TRBD1 - TRBJ2-5 TRBV5-4 CASSIDRDGTQYF TGTGCCAGCAGCATCGACAGGGATGGGACCCAGTACTTC
TRBD2 - TRBJ2-1 TRBV15 CATSRTRTGLAGEGYNEQFF TGTGCCACCAGCAGAACCCGCACGGGACTAGCGGGAGAGGGGTACAATGAGCAGTTCTTC
TRBD2 - TRBJ2-3 TRBV11-2 CASSLGRGLWEADTQYF TGTGCCAGCAGCTTAGGGCGGGGACTATGGGAGGCAGATACGCAGTATTTT
- - TRBJ1-1 TRBV15 CATSGRQTLNTEAFF TGTGCCACCAGCGGTAGACAGACCCTGAACACTGAAGCTTTCTTT
- once TRBJ2-3 TRBV5-1 CASSLVQPDTQYF TGCGCCAGCAGCTTGGTACAACCAGATACGCAGTATTTT
TRBD1 - TRBJ1-1 TRBV10-2 CAITRTGRSLNTEAFF TGCGCCATCACAAGGACAGGGCGTTCTTTGAACACTGAAGCTTTCTTT
TRBD2 - TRBJ2-2 TRBV4-2 CASSQDWLAGGGDRELFF TGTGCCAGCAGCCAAGATTGGCTAGCGGGAGGGGGGGACAGGGAGCTGTTTTTT
- - TRBJ1-1 TRBV4-1 CASSSHGGVVSTEAFF TGCGCCAGCAGCTCTCACGGGGGGGTGGTTTCCACTGAAGCTTTCTTT
- - TRBJ2-3 TRBV5-1 CASSLDRARDTQYF TGCGCCAGCAGCTTGGATAGGGCCAGAGATACGCAGTATTTT
TRBD1 - TRBJ2-7 TRBV9 CATTKGTAPYEQYF TGTGCCACTACAAAAGGGACAGCACCCTACGAGCAGTACTTC
- once TRBJ1-1 TRBV5-1 CASSLEDPEVGAFF TGCGCCAGCAGCTTGGAGGACCCTGAAGTCGGAGCTTTCTTT
- - TRBJ1-1 TRBV4-1 CASSQDEGFGTEAFF TGCGCCAGCAGCCAAGATGAAGGTTTTGGCACTGAAGCTTTCTTT
TRBD1 - TRBJ2-1 TRBV5-8 CATRDSLYNEQFF TGTGCGACCCGGGACAGCCTCTACAATGAGCAGTTCTTC
TRBD1 - TRBJ2-1 TRBV28 CAECAGGEGYNEQFF TGTGCCGAATGCGCAGGGGGCGAGGGCTACAATGAGCAGTTCTTC